This TCR beta chain emerged from a study of shared clonotypes between healthy human individuals. Germline loops: CDR1 SGHRS, CDR2 YFSETQ. Between the trimmed V and J ends, which lost 0 bases and 5 bases, there was a span of 15 bases. CDR3 length: 15 amino acids. The protocol was immunoSEQ multiplex PCR, while the TCRdb copy is restricted to in-frame clones and leaves out a portion. The sample records around 1 million clones, more than 75% being singletons. A few counts support this clone. The V and J genes are TRBV5-1 and TRBJ2-7; D gene uncertain. The origin of this receptor is a man between 18 and 35 years old in good health. The sample comprised memory CD4+ T cells sorted from blood. Subset described: CD45RA-negative fraction. DNA for the CDR3: TGCGCCAGCAGCTTGGACCTCGACGCGATGAACGAGCAGTACTTC. Its protein is CASSLDLDAMNEQYF.